This passage covers 28 T cell receptor beta chains from one sample sequenced in a study of metastatic and nonmetastatic thyroid tumors. Each patient came to thyroid surgery without any prior treatment (of any kind). TCRdb re-clonotyped the PCR reads via MiXCR. Of roughly 15,000 clones in the sample, roughly a quarter were seen once. What was sequenced was tumor tissue. These receptors all stem from a female donor with papillary thyroid cancer or a benign thyroid nodule (not recorded which). Some clones in this sample may be carry-over from other donors' samples.

This clone was observed a few times. This chain uses TRBV6-1 with TRBJ2-7, with TRBD1 matching over 7 bases. The CDR3 runs to 14 residues. Germline-derived CDR1 and CDR2 are MNHNS and SASEGT. J gave up 5 bases and V 4 bases, and 8 bases lay outside the gene matches. The CDR3 DNA follows: TGTGCCAGCAGTGTTGGGGACAGTCTTCACGAGCAGTACTTC. This sequence encodes CASSVGDSLHEQYF.

This clone was observed at least ten times. The chain combines TRBV29-1 with TRBJ2-7; TRBD2 aligns across 10 bases. The CDR3 extends over 12 amino acids. Losses at the gene ends were 7 bases for V and 5 bases for J; bases not matched to a gene: 5. Germline V gene data show CDR1 as SQVTM and CDR2 as ANQGSEA. CDR3 sequence: CSAGLAVNEQYF. In DNA, the CDR3 is TGCAGCGCCGGACTAGCGGTGAACGAGCAGTACTTC.

This clone was recorded only once. The chain recombines TRBV20-1 with TRBJ2-3; no clear D. V lost 2 bases, J lost 0 bases, and 6 bases lay in between. The CDR3 covers 13 residues. CDR1 and CDR2 (germline): DFQATT, SNEGSKA (reference sequence). The CDR3 region has the DNA TGCAGTGCTAGACGGATTAGCACAGATACGCAGTATTTT. Amino acid sequence: CSARRISTDTQYF.

This clone came up many times. The rearrangement links TRBV30 to TRBJ1-1; D not certain. V gave up 2 bases and J gave up 4 bases, with 11 bases separating them. The CDR3 is 13 amino acids. Per the germline V gene, CDR1 is GTSNPN and CDR2 is SVGIG (reference sequence). This chain's CDR3 is CAWSYTPSTEAFF. The CDR3 coding sequence is TGTGCCTGGAGTTACACTCCGAGCACTGAAGCTTTCTTT.

The table lists this clone with a few counts. The chain links TRBV6-2 or TRBV6-3 to TRBJ2-7, with 7 positions matching TRBD2. This CDR3 region has 15 residues. J was trimmed by 2 bases and V by 1 base; bases with no gene match: 5. Germline CDR1 MNHEY, CDR2 SVGEGT. CDR3 residues: CASSYWLAETYEQYF. CDR3 nucleotides: TGTGCCAGCAGTTACTGGCTAGCGGAAACCTACGAGCAGTACTTC.

For this clone: An end of the junction differs from the germline gene, which may be a read error. V is TRBV20-1 and J is TRBJ2-1; no clear D. The germline gives CDR1 DFQATT, CDR2 SNEGSKA (reference sequence). The CDR3 spans 13 residues. This CDR3 reads CSVRSGPQHEQFF. The CDR3 DNA follows: TGCAGTGTTAGATCCGGGCCCCAGCATGAGCAGTTCTTC.

This clone is labeled medium-sized. The chain combines TRBV5-1 with TRBJ1-2, with D perhaps TRBD1 (6 bases). Germline V lookup: CDR1 SGHRS, CDR2 YFSETQ. The CDR3 spans 14 residues. V gave up 3 bases and J gave up 4 bases, with 13 bases separating them. As DNA, the CDR3 is TGCGCCAGCAGCTACCAACAGGGCGGCTATGGCTACACCTTC. This sequence encodes CASSYQQGGYGYTF. The full variable domain, in which reference TRBV5-1 and TRBJ1-2 provide the parts outside the CDR3, is KAGVTQTPRYLIKTRGQQVTLSCSPISGHRSVSWYQQTPGQGLQFLFEYFSETQRNKGNFPGRFSGRQFSNSRSEMNVSTLELGDSALYLCASSYQQGGYGYTFGSGTRLTVV.

This clone was observed many times. The chain links TRBV29-1 to TRBJ2-7; 12 nucleotides line up with TRBD2. V trimming: 0 bases; J trimming: 3 bases; junction bases outside the gene matches: 3. CDR1 is SQVTM, CDR2 ANQGSEA, per germline. This CDR3 comprises 15 residues. The CDR3 reads CSVEDAGLAGYEQYF. The CDR3 coding sequence is TGCAGCGTTGAAGATGCGGGACTAGCGGGCTACGAGCAGTACTTC.

There are many counts of this clone. This chain links TRBV7-2 with TRBJ1-5, with a possible D match to TRBD1 (5 bases). Trimming cost V 5 bases and J 3 bases, with 11 bases left between them. Germline lookup yields CDR1 SGHTA and CDR2 FQGNSA. This CDR3 contains 14 residues. CDR3 sequence: CASSPGPYNQPQHF. CDR3 DNA sequence: TGTGCCAGCAGCCCGGGACCTTACAATCAGCCCCAGCATTTT.

Relative to its sample, this clone is medium-sized. The chain carries TRBV6-6 and TRBJ2-3; tentatively, D is TRBD2 (5 bases). CDR1 is MNHNY and CDR2 is SVGAGI in the germline V gene (reference sequence). Trimming took 2 bases from V and 2 from J, leaving 8 bases between them. This CDR3 contains 14 residues. CDR3 protein: CASSYETITDTQYF. The CDR3 DNA sequence: TGTGCCAGCAGTTACGAGACTATCACAGATACGCAGTATTTT.

The chain carries TRBV7-8 and TRBJ1-2; 10 bases align to TRBD1. With 2 bases clipped from V and 4 bases from J, the junction kept 4 bases outside the gene matches. The CDR3 runs 15 residues. Per the germline V gene, CDR1 is SGHVS and CDR2 is FQNEAQ. The CDR3 sequence is CASSLIGTGAYGYTF. CDR3 in DNA: TGTGCCAGCAGCTTAATCGGGACAGGGGCCTATGGCTACACCTTC. The whole variable domain, filled in from reference TRBV7-8 and TRBJ1-2, reads GAGVSQSPRYKVAKRGQDVALRCDPISGHVSLFWYQQALGQGPEFLTYFQNEAQLDKSGLPSDRFFAERPEGSVSTLKIQRTQQEDSAVYLCASSLIGTGAYGYTFGSGTRLTVV.

Concerning this clone itself: With a much larger clone just one base away, this may be a read error. The chain uses TRBV6-1 and TRBJ1-1, with a tentative D call TRBD1 (6 bases). Germline-derived CDR1 and CDR2 are MNHNS and SASEGT. The CDR3 runs to 12 residues. V lost 11 bases and J 2 bases, leaving 12 bases between the germline ends. In DNA form, the CDR3 reads TGTGCCGTCAGGGGCCATAACACTGAAGCTTTCTTT. It yields the protein CAVRGHNTEAFF.

This clone is labeled as medium-sized (0.01 to 0.1%). This chain connects TRBV6-1 to TRBJ2-1; TRBD2 aligns across 8 bases. This CDR3 comprises 16 residues. V lost 8 bases, J lost 6 bases, and 15 bases stayed unmatched. Per the germline V gene, CDR1 is MNHNS and CDR2 is SASEGT. CDR3 region: CASGKSGSHSGNEQFF. CDR3 sequence (DNA): TGTGCCAGCGGAAAGAGCGGGAGCCACTCAGGCAATGAGCAGTTCTTC.

The rearrangement uses TRBV9 and TRBJ2-3, with 10 nucleotides matching TRBD2. The CDR3 is 16 residues long. CDR1 is SGDLS, CDR2 YYNGEE, per germline. The V segment lost 0 bases and the J segment 5 bases; nucleotides outside the gene matches: 6. CDR3 sequence: CASSVGSGRAEDTQYF. The CDR3 region has the DNA TGTGCCAGCAGCGTAGGAAGCGGGAGGGCCGAAGATACGCAGTATTTT.

The chain uses TRBV5-1 and TRBJ2-1; D remains unclear. Germline CDR1 and CDR2: SGHRS and YFSETQ. Trimming removed 1 base from V and 0 bases from J, with 8 bases in between. The CDR3 extends over 15 amino acids. CDR3 in DNA: TGCGCCAGCAGCTTGACTCCGAGCTCCTACAATGAGCAGTTCTTC. It is translated as CASSLTPSSYNEQFF.

This clone is labeled as medium-sized. The V and J genes are TRBV6-1 and TRBJ2-3; 11 nucleotides agree with TRBD2. The CDR3 extends over 16 amino acids. Germline CDR1 and CDR2: MNHNS and SASEGT. The V segment lost 8 bases and the J segment 0 bases; nucleotides outside the gene matches: 7. For the CDR3, the DNA is TGTGCCAGCTGTAGCGGGAGGGAGGTGAGCACAGATACGCAGTATTTT. Translating gives CASCSGREVSTDTQYF.

Points on this clone: Other DNA sequences within the sample encode an identical CDR3. V and J are TRBV29-1 and TRBJ1-2; maybe TRBD1 (6 bases). CDR1 SQVTM and CDR2 ANQGSEA come from the germline V gene. There are 14 residues in the CDR3. CDR3 bases: TGCAGTGCTGCTCCAGGGGCAACTAACTATGGCTACACCTTC. Translating gives CSAAPGATNYGYTF.

This clone appeared a few times. The chain joins TRBV6-1 to TRBJ2-7, with 10 nucleotides matching TRBD2. This CDR3 is 13 amino acids long. With V trimmed by 11 bases and J by 5 bases, 9 bases remained unmatched. The germline CDR1 and CDR2 sequences are MNHNS and SASEGT. CDR3 nucleotides: TGTGCCGCCTATAGCGGGAGGCCCCACGAGCAGTACTTC. This gives the protein CAAYSGRPHEQYF.

This chain joins TRBV5-1 and TRBJ1-3, with no clear D. This CDR3 comprises 14 residues. V was cut by 0 bases and J by 4 bases, with 8 bases left in between. Germline CDR1 and CDR2: SGHRS and YFSETQ. In nucleotides, the CDR3 is TGCGCCAGCAGCTTGGATGCCCCCGGAAACACCATATATTTT. Its translation: CASSLDAPGNTIYF.

The chain employs TRBV20-1 and TRBJ2-7; no clear D gene. Trimming removed 1 base at V and 3 bases at J, with 7 bases between. Germline CDR1 is DFQATT and CDR2 is SNEGSKA (reference sequence). This CDR3 has 12 amino acids. The CDR3 coding sequence is TGCAGTGCTAGAGTGGAGAACTACGAGCAGTACTTC. Translated, it gives CSARVENYEQYF.

Relative to its sample, this clone is large (0.1 to 1%). This chain uses TRBV20-1 with TRBJ2-1, with TRBD2 matching 8 bases. CDR3 length: 15 residues. Germline V gene data show CDR1 as DFQATT and CDR2 as SNEGSKA (reference sequence). The ends lost 6 bases at V and 7 bases at J; junction bases unmatched: 14. CDR3 loop: CSAPEAAGVLNEQFF. The CDR3 region has the DNA TGCAGTGCACCCGAGGCAGCGGGAGTTTTAAATGAGCAGTTCTTC.

There are many counts of this clone. This chain connects TRBV6-2 or TRBV6-3 to TRBJ2-2; D unresolved. V dropped 6 bases and J dropped 3 bases, with 14 bases sitting between them. The germline CDR1 and CDR2 sequences are MNHEY and SVGEGT. This CDR3 region has 15 residues. CDR3 loop: CASSSGDSYTGELFF. CDR3 nucleotide sequence: TGTGCCAGCAGCTCTGGAGACTCTTACACCGGGGAGCTGTTTTTT.

This clone was detected ten times or more. The rearrangement joins TRBV27 to TRBJ1-3, with TRBD1 identical over 9 bases. Germline V CDR1 and CDR2: MNHEY, SMNVEV (reference sequence). This CDR3 comprises 14 residues. Trimming removed 6 bases from V and 4 bases from J; junction bases left unmatched: 4. The CDR3 reads CASRGTGRGNTIYF. The CDR3 nucleotides are TGTGCCAGCAGGGGGACAGGGCGAGGAAACACCATATATTTT.

In this sample, this clone turned up many times. The J gene is TRBJ1-2, the V gene TRBV7-9; D is undetermined. V was pared by 3 bases and J by 4 bases, with 9 bases between. The germline gives CDR1 SEHNR, CDR2 FQNEAQ (reference sequence). The length of the CDR3 is 13 residues. This chain's CDR3 is CASSFGGLYGYTF. CDR3 DNA sequence: TGTGCCAGCAGCTTCGGCGGGCTCTATGGCTACACCTTC.

V and J are TRBV15 and TRBJ1-1, with 10 bases identical to TRBD1. The germline gives CDR1 LNHNV, CDR2 YYDKDF (reference sequence). The CDR3 is 15 residues long. The ends lost 2 bases at V and 7 bases at J; junction bases unmatched: 7. CDR3 DNA: TGTGCCACCAGCAGACGGGACAGGGGCCTTAATGAAGCTTTCTTT. Translation gives CATSRRDRGLNEAFF.

This clone was seen ten or more times. Just one base apart from a much larger clone, this may be a read error. The chain recombines TRBV28 with TRBJ2-1; D is perhaps TRBD1 or TRBD2 (6 bases each). The germline V gene has CDR1 MDHEN and CDR2 SYDVKM. The CDR3 totals 12 residues. V was pared by 3 bases and J by 12 bases, with 12 bases between. CDR3 region: CASSLEGGGQFF. For the CDR3, the DNA is TGTGCCAGCAGTTTGGAGGGGGGTGGGCAGTTCTTC.

At least ten counts were recorded for this clone. Being one base from a much bigger clone, this may be a read error. This chain joins TRBV4-1 and TRBJ2-5, with 9 bases identical to TRBD1. CDR3 length: 15 amino acids. V trimming: 2 bases; J trimming: 4 bases; junction bases outside the gene matches: 5. In germline, CDR1 is MGHRA, CDR2 YSYEKL. CDR3 nucleotides: TGCGCCAGCAGCCAATCCCCGGACAGGGGAGAGACCCAGTACTTC. Translation: CASSQSPDRGETQYF.

Turning to this clone: The junction and the germline gene differ at one end; a read error may be behind it. The rearrangement uses TRBV27 and TRBJ1-1; D gene uncertain. CDR1 and CDR2 from the germline V gene are MNHEY and SMNVEV (reference sequence). CDR3 length: 14 amino acids. The CDR3 here is CANSFLGSNTEAFF. CDR3 bases: TGTGCCAACAGTTTTTTGGGGTCGAACACTGAAGCTTTCTTT.